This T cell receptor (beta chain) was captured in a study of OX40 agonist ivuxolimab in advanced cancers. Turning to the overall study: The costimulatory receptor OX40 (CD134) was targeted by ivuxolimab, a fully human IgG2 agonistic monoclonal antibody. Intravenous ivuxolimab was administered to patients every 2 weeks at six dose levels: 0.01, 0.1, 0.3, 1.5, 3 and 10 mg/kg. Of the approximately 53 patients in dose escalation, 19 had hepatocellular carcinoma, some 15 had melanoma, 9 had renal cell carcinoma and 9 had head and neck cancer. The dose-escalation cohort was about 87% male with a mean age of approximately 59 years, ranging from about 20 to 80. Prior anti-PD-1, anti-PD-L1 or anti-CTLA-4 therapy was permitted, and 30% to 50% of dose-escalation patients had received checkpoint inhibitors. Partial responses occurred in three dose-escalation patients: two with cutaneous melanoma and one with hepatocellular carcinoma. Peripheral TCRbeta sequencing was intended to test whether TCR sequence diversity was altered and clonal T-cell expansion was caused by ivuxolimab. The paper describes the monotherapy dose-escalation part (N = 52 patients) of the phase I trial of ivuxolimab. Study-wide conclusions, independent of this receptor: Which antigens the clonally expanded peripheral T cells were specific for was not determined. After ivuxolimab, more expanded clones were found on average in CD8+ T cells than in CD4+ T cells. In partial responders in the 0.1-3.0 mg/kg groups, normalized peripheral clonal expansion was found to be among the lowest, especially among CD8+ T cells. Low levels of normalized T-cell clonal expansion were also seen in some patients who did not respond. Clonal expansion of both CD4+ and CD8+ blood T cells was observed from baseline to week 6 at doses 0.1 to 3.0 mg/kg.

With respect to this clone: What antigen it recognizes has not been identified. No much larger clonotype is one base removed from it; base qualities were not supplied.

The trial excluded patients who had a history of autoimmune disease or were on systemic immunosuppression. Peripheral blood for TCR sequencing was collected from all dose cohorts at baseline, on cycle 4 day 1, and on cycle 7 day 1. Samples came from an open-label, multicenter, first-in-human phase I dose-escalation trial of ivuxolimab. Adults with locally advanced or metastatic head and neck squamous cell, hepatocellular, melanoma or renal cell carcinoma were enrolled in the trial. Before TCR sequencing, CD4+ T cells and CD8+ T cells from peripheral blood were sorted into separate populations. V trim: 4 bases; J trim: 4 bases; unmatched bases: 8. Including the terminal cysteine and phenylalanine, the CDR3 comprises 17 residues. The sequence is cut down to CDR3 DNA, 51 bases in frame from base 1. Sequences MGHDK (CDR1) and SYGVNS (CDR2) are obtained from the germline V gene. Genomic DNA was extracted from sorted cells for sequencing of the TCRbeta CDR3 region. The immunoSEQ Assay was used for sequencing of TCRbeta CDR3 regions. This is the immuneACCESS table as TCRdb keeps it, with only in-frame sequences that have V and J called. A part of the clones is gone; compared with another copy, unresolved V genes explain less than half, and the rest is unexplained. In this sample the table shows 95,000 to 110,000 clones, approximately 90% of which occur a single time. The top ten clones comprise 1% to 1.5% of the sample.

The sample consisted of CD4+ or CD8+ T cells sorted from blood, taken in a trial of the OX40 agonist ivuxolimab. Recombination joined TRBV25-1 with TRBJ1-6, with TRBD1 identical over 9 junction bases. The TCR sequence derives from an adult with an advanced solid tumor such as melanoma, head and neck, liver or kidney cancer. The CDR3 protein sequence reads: CASSGGLGTGYNSPLHF. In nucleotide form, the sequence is TGTGCCAGCAGTGGTGGGCTCGGGACAGGGTATAATTCACCCCTCCACTTT.